These 11 T cell receptor beta chains were all obtained from the same sample, sequenced in a study of PD-1 and CTLA-4 blockade in melanoma (TCRdb year 2021). The protocol used for the library was the immunoSEQ multiplex PCR assay. TCRdb carries this immuneACCESS record with in-frame sequences only. Its versions omit some clonotypes, under half of them owing to an unresolved V gene in the studies checked, with the rest unexplained. Recorded for this sample are about 30,000 clones; less than 90% of them occurred a single time. The ten largest clones take up approximately 8% of the sample. Source: CD8+ T cells from peripheral blood, taken before anti-PD-1 treatment. The source is a human donor with melanoma.

The V gene is TRBV15, the J gene TRBJ2-2; perhaps TRBD1 as D (5 bases). Deletions cut 0 bases from V and 0 bases from J, with 8 bases between. Germline-derived CDR1 and CDR2 are LNHNV and YYDKDF (reference sequence). The CDR3 has 16 residues. CDR3 loop: CATSREGAANTGELFF. DNA for the CDR3: TGTGCCACCAGCAGAGAAGGGGCCGCGAACACCGGGGAGCTGTTTTTT.

This chain connects TRBV10-1 to TRBJ2-1, with no clear D. V was cut by 3 bases and J by 5 bases, with 14 bases left in between. Germline-derived CDR1 and CDR2 are WNHNN and SYGVQD (reference sequence). The CDR3 consists of 15 residues. CDR3 sequence reads: CASSEYGPYDNEQFF. The CDR3 DNA follows: TGCGCCAGCAGTGAATACGGACCGTATGACAATGAGCAGTTCTTC.

The chain recombines TRBV29-1 with TRBJ2-5; TRBD2 agrees at 7 bases. Trimming took 7 bases from V and 4 from J; bases not matched to a gene: 15. The germline V gene encodes CDR1 SQVTM and CDR2 ANQGSEA. The CDR3 runs to 15 residues. DNA of the CDR3: TGCAGCGCTCTGAGGGAGGGCACGAGCGGAGAGACCCAGTACTTC. Amino acids: CSALREGTSGETQYF.

The CDR3 nucleotides read TGTGCCAGCAGTGATTTAGTCAGGGGGCGGTCAGCCCCGAACTATGGCTACACCTTC. The encoded protein is CASSDLVRGRSAPNYGYTF. The chain joins TRBV2 to TRBJ1-2, with TRBD1 matching over 8 bases. The CDR3 loop spans 19 amino acids. The junction had 17 bases not matched to a gene; V was cut back by 3 bases and J by 2 bases. Germline CDR1 is SNHLY and CDR2 is FYNNEI.

The chain couples TRBV9 to TRBJ1-3, with D possibly being TRBD1 (5 bases). Trimming cost V 3 bases and J 3 bases, with 10 bases left between them. The CDR3 is made up of 14 amino acids. The germline V gene encodes CDR1 SGDLS and CDR2 YYNGEE. CDR3 in amino acids: CASSAAGNGNTIYF. For the CDR3, the DNA is TGTGCCAGCAGCGCGGCAGGGAATGGAAACACCATATATTTT.

For the CDR3, the DNA is TGCAGCGTTGAGGATCTACGGAGTGACGGATCCCAAGAGACCCAGTACTTC. It translates to CSVEDLRSDGSQETQYF. The J gene is TRBJ2-5, the V gene TRBV29-1, with no clear D. Germline CDR1 and CDR2: SQVTM and ANQGSEA. This CDR3 is built from 17 residues. Deletions cut 3 bases from V and 1 base from J, with 21 bases between.

This clone was seen a single time. The chain couples TRBV7-9 to TRBJ1-4; TRBD1 might be the D (5 bases). The germline gives CDR1 SEHNR, CDR2 FQNEAQ (reference sequence). V lost 1 base and J lost 5, with 14 bases in between. CDR3 length: 16 amino acids. The DNA of the CDR3 is TGTGCCAGCAGCTTAGGAATTACAGGTCAAAATGAAAAACTGTTTTTT. Protein product: CASSLGITGQNEKLFF. Complete variable domain (other parts from reference TRBV7-9 and TRBJ1-4): DTGVSQNPRHKITKRGQNVTFRCDPISEHNRLYWYRQTLGQGPEFLTYFQNEAQLEKSRLLSDRFSAERPKGSFSTLEIQRTEQGDSAMYLCASSLGITGQNEKLFFGSGTQLSVL.

J is TRBJ2-7 and V is TRBV2, with D unclear. Germline-derived CDR1 and CDR2 are SNHLY and FYNNEI. The CDR3 extends over 13 amino acids. The germline V and J ends were trimmed by 7 bases and 0 bases, with 10 bases remaining between them. Here the CDR3 DNA reads TGTGCCAGCAATCAGGCCCGCTCCTACGAGCAGTACTTC. It specifies CASNQARSYEQYF.

The CDR3 coding sequence is TGTGCCAGCAGCAAGGGACTAGCGGTATTAGTGGATGAGCAGTTCTTC. Translation: CASSKGLAVLVDEQFF. This chain joins TRBV9 and TRBJ2-1; 11 bases match TRBD2. There are 16 residues in the CDR3. CDR1 SGDLS and CDR2 YYNGEE come from the germline V gene. V lost 4 bases to trimming and J lost 8 bases; unmatched junction nucleotides: 11.

This clone was seen just once. V usage is TRBV28 and J usage is TRBJ1-5; D is unresolved. The CDR3 has 14 residues. Germline values: CDR1 MDHEN, CDR2 SYDVKM. The germline V and J ends were trimmed by 6 bases and 9 bases, with 18 bases remaining between them. The CDR3 region has the DNA TGTGCCAGCAGACCTCGACAAGCTCTAAGGCCCCAGCATTTT. It specifies CASRPRQALRPQHF.

This clone was recorded only once. The chain uses TRBV7-9 and TRBJ1-4; weak D call: TRBD1 (5 bases). The CDR3 loop spans 13 amino acids. The V gene lost 3 bases and the J gene lost 8 bases, with 10 bases spanning the gap. In germline, CDR1 is SEHNR, CDR2 FQNEAQ (reference sequence). The CDR3: CASSLGGEEKLFF. The CDR3 nucleotides are TGTGCCAGCAGCTTGGGGGGTGAGGAAAAACTGTTTTTT. Based on the CDR3 plus reference TRBV7-9 and TRBJ1-4, the full variable domain is DTGVSQNPRHKITKRGQNVTFRCDPISEHNRLYWYRQTLGQGPEFLTYFQNEAQLEKSRLLSDRFSAERPKGSFSTLEIQRTEQGDSAMYLCASSLGGEEKLFFGSGTQLSVL.